This T cell receptor (beta chain) was obtained from a study of T-cell reconstitution after alpha-beta-depleted transplantation in children. The study, taken as a whole, reports: Expanded graft clones numbering several hundred reportedly gave rise to alpha-beta T cells about two months after transplant. When one year had passed after transplant, most T-cell counts and diversity came from newly produced T cells.

Remarks on this clonotype: Its antigen is still unknown.

Germline V gene data show CDR1 as SEHNR and CDR2 as FQNEAQ (reference sequence). V lost 4 bases to trimming and J lost 3 bases, with 16 bases between them. This CDR3 spans 15 amino acids. Unique molecular identifiers were built into the TCRbeta library. In TCRdb, the PCR reads were re-called with MiXCR into one record per CDR3 protein. The table records about 17,000 distinct CDR3 sequences, roughly an eighth of them present only once. This chain joins TRBV7-9 and TRBJ2-7; a weak D match, TRBD2 (6 bases). The sequenced sample was PBMCs, mostly from graft donor cells, obtained 180 days after TCRalphabeta/CD19-depleted stem cell transplant. The sequence came from a boy under two years old who had a stem cell transplant for Wiskott-Aldrich syndrome, so the T cells may come from the graft donor. CDR3 bases: TGTGCCAGCAGCTCCCTCGACGGGAGAGTCTACGAGCAGTACTTC. It specifies CASSSLDGRVYEQYF.